One sample yielded the 5 T cell receptor beta chains listed below, sequenced in a study of PD-1 blockade in classical Hodgkin lymphoma. The patients all showed relapse after autologous stem cell transplantation, while their brentuximab vedotin exposure varied. Clones were sequenced by immunoSEQ multiplex PCR, and TCRdb holds only the in-frame ones, with some missing. This sample yields 95,000 to 120,000 clones, of which 80% to 90% are seen a single time; about 20% belongs to the top ten. Sequences were derived from peripheral blood mononuclear cells (PBMCs), sampled before the second cycle of nivolumab. The receptors were gathered from a human donor with classical Hodgkin lymphoma.

V is TRBV11-2 and J is TRBJ2-1; 9 bases align to TRBD1. This CDR3 has 17 amino acids. Trimming at V came to 5 bases and at J to 1 base, leaving 9 bases not matched to a gene. Looked up from germline, CDR1 is SGHAT and CDR2 is FQNNGV. This CDR3 reads CASSPEGQGRSYNEQFF. The CDR3 DNA reads as TGTGCCAGCAGCCCCGAGGGACAGGGAAGGTCCTACAATGAGCAGTTCTTC.

The rearrangement links TRBV7-2 to TRBJ2-7; 10 bases align to TRBD2. CDR1 and CDR2 (germline): SGHTA, FQGNSA. Trimming cost V 2 bases and J 0 bases; bases outside gene matches: 1. The CDR3 has 15 residues. Here the CDR3 DNA reads TGTGCCAGCAGCTTAACTAGCGGGAACTCCTACGAGCAGTACTTC. This encodes CASSLTSGNSYEQYF.

The rearrangement uses TRBV6-1 and TRBJ2-3, with no clear D. Trimming took 6 bases from V and 3 from J, leaving 16 bases between them. Germline values: CDR1 MNHNS, CDR2 SASEGT. This CDR3 comprises 15 residues. Written as DNA, the CDR3 is TGTGCCAGCAGCCTATCCCTAAGCCCAACAGATACGCAGTATTTT. Its translation: CASSLSLSPTDTQYF.

The chain carries TRBV7-6 and TRBJ2-7; the match to TRBD2 covers 8 bases. The germline V gene encodes CDR1 SGHVS and CDR2 FNYEAQ. The CDR3 sequence is 14 residues long. Trimming at V came to 2 bases and at J to 2 bases, leaving 2 bases not matched to a gene. In DNA, the CDR3 is TGTGCCAGCAGCTTAAAGCGGGAGACCTACGAGCAGTACTTC. Its translation: CASSLKRETYEQYF.

The CDR3 region is CASRQGTSGRGGELFF. The DNA for the CDR3 is TGCGCCAGCAGACAAGGGACTAGCGGGAGAGGTGGGGAGCTGTTTTTT. The chain uses TRBV10-2 and TRBJ2-2; TRBD2 matches 14 bases. Trimming at V came to 6 bases and at J to 8 bases, leaving 8 bases not matched to a gene. Germline V gene sequence: CDR1 WSHSY, CDR2 SAAADI. The CDR3 is 16 amino acids.